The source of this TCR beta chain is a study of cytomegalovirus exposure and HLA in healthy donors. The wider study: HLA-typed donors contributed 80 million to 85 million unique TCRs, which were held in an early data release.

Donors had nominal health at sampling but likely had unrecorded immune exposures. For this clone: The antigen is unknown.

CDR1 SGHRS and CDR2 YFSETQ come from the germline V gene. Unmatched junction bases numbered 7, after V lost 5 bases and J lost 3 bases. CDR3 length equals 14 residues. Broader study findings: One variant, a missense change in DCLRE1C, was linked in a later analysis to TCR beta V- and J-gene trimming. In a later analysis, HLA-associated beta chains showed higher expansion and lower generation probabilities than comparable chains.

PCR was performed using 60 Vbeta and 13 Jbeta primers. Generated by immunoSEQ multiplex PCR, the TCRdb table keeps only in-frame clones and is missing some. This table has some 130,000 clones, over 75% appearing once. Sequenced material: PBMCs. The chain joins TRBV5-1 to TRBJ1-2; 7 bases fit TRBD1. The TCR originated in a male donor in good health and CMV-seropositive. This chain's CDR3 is CASSIEGGDYGYTF. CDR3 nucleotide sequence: TGCGCCAGCAGTATCGAAGGGGGCGACTATGGCTACACCTTC.